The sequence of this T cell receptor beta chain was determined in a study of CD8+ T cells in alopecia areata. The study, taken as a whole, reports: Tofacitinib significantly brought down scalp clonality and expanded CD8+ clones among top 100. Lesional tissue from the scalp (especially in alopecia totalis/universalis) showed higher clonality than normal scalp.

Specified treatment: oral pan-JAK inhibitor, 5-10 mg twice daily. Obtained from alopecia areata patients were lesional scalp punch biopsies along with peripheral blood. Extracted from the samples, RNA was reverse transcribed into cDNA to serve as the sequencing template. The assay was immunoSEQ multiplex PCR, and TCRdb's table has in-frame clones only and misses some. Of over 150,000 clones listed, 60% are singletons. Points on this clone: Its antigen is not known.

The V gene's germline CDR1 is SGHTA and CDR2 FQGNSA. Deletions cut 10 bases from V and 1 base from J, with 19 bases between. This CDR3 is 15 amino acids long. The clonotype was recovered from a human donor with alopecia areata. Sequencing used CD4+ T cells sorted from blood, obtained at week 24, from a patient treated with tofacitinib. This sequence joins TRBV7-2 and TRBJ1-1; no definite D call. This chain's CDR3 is CAIQLWGLRNTEAFF. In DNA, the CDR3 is TGTGCCATCCAGCTTTGGGGTTTGCGGAACACTGAAGCTTTCTTT.